The text below deals with one TCR beta chain. Its antigen is unknown. The data are from a study of T-cell memory formation after mild COVID-19. As for the study in general: TCR clusters showed largely donor specificity.

After 5'RACE with constant-segment primers, TCR alpha and TCR beta cDNA libraries carrying sample barcodes and UMIs were obtained. In TCRdb, the 5' RACE reads were re-called with MiXCR into one record per CDR3 protein. The data show 150,000 to 200,000 distinct CDR3 sequences, roughly 30% seen once. Notes on the study in general: Mainly CM and EM harbored the contracting CD4+ clones; mainly EMRA harbored the CD8+ ones.

CDR1 and CDR2 (germline): PRHDT, FYEKMQ (reference sequence). Trimming cost V 4 bases and J 0 bases; bases outside gene matches: 8. CDR3 size: 18 residues. This sequence joins TRBV13 and TRBJ2-6, with TRBD1 identical over 8 bases. The receptor comes from an adult woman who had mild COVID-19 (a few samples of this study predate the infection). Cell type and time point are not known. Sequenced input: PBMCs or a T cell subset sorted from them (not recorded which). The CDR3 is CASSYSGTGISGANVLTF. CDR3 nucleotide sequence: TGTGCCAGCAGCTACTCCGGGACAGGTATCTCTGGGGCCAACGTCCTGACTTTC. Combining the CDR3 with reference TRBV13 and TRBJ2-6 gives the whole variable domain AAGVIQSPRHLIKEKRETATLKCYPIPRHDTVYWYQQGPGQDPQFLISFYEKMQSDKGSIPDRFSAQQFSDYHSELNMSSLELGDSALYFCASSYSGTGISGANVLTFGAGSRLTVL.